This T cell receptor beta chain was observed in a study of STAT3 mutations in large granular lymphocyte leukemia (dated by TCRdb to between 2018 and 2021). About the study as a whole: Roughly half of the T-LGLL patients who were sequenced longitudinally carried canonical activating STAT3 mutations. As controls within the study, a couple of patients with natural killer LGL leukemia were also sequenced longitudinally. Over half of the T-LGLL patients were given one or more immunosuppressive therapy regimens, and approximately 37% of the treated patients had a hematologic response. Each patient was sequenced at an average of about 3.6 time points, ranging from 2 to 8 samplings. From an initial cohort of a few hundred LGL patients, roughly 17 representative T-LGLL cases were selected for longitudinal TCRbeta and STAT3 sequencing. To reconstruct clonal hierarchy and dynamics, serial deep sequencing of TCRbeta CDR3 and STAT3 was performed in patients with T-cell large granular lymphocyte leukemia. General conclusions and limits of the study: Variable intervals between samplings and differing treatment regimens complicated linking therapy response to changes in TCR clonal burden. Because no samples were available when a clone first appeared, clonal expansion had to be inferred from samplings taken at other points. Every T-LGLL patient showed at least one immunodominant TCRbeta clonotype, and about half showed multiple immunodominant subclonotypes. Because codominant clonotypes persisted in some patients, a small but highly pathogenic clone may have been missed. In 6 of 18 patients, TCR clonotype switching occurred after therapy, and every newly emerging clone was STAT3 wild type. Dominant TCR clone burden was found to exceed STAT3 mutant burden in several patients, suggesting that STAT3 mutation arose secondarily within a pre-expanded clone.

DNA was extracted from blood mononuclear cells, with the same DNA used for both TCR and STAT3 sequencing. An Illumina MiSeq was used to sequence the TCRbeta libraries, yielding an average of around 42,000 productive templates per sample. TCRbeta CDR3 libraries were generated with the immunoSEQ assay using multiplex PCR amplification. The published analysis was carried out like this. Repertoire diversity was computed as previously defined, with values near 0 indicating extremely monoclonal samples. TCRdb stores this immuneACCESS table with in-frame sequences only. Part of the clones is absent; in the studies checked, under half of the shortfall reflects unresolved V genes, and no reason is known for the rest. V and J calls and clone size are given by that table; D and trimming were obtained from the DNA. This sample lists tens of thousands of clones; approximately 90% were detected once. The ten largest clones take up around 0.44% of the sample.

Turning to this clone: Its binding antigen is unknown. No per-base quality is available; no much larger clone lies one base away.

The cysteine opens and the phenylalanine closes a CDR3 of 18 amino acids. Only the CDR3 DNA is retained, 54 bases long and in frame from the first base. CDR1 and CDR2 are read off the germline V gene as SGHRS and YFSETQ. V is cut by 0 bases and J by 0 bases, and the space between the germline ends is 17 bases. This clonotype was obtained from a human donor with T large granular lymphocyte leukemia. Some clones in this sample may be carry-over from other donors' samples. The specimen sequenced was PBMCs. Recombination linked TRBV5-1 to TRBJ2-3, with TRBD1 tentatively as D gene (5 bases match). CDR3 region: CASSLAPGLPTSTDTQYF. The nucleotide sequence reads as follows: TGCGCCAGCAGCTTGGCCCCAGGGCTACCAACTAGCACAGATACGCAGTATTTT.